This T cell receptor beta chain was found in a study of blood T cell repertoires in COVID-19. Overall study: Collection of acute and convalescent COVID-19 samples took place in the United States, Italy and Spain. PBMCs, B-cell-depleted T cells, or T cells provided the cDNA or gDNA that made up the material.

In the authors' workflow: Cell counts per sample came from amplifying reference gene primers. The table came from immunoSEQ multiplex PCR; TCRdb's copy has only in-frame clones and leaves some out. V and J calls and clone size follow that table, whereas D and trimming were derived from the DNA. The repertoire holds about 130,000 clones, about 80% seen once, with around 2.7% in the top ten. The sequence derives from a woman of 80 years or more with acute or convalescent COVID-19. The source material was peripheral blood.

Here the CDR3 reads CASSSRGLETQYF. DNA for the CDR3: TGTGCCAGCAGCTCCCGTGGGCTAGAGACCCAGTACTTC. The V and J genes are TRBV7-9 and TRBJ2-5; no clear D gene. V lost 4 bases and J 4 bases, leaving 10 bases between the germline ends. Germline loops: CDR1 SEHNR, CDR2 FQNEAQ (reference sequence). The CDR3 length is 13 residues.